This TCR beta chain appears in the sequencing data of a study of cytomegalovirus exposure and HLA in healthy donors. Study-wide results and limits: Listed as cytomegalovirus-associated were over 150 TCR beta chains. Three CMV-associated chains were confirmed in vitro to be specific for CMV antigens. In a later analysis, DRB1 alleles had the most associated TCRs; HLA-C alleles the fewest.

With respect to this clone: Its antigen is unidentified.

Each donor was nominally healthy when sampled (though unrecorded immune exposures were likely). V shed 4 bases, J shed 8 bases, and the junction held 9 bases outside the gene matches. The V gene's germline CDR1 is SGHNT and CDR2 YYREEE (reference sequence). This CDR3 spans 14 amino acids. PCR used 60 Vbeta primers and 13 Jbeta primers. Measured with immunoSEQ multiplex PCR; TCRdb has only the in-frame clones, and not every one. The repertoire holds around 62,000 clones, with roughly 80% as singletons. Specimen: PBMCs. The receptor comes from a woman aged 25 to 39 in good health and CMV-seronegative. V is TRBV5-4 and J is TRBJ1-2; 9 nucleotides agree with TRBD1. CDR3 sequence (DNA): TGTGCCAGCAGCCGGGACAGGGTGTCAGAAGGCTACACCTTC. Protein product: CASSRDRVSEGYTF.